These 16 T cell receptor beta chains were sequenced from one sample in a study of shared T cell receptors in the human thymus. Sequencing was performed with immunoSEQ multiplex PCR; in TCRdb, only in-frame clones are kept and a portion is missing. The repertoire holds around 68,000 clones, 90% to 95% seen once, with less than 0.04% in the top ten. Sequenced sample: thymocytes. These receptors were taken from a human donor.

The chain joins TRBV28 to TRBJ1-4; tentative D call: TRBD1 (5 bases). The CDR3 length is 14 residues. Germline V gene data show CDR1 as MDHEN and CDR2 as SYDVKM. The germline V and J ends were trimmed by 5 bases and 9 bases, with 16 bases remaining between them. The DNA for the CDR3 is TGTGCCAGCAGTCTCCGCGGGACGGTGAAAAAACTGTTTTTT. Translated, it gives CASSLRGTVKKLFF.

The chain joins TRBV7-9 to TRBJ2-7; 7 bases agree with TRBD1. CDR3 length equals 15 residues. The V gene's germline CDR1 is SEHNR and CDR2 FQNEAQ (reference sequence). With 5 bases clipped from V and 0 bases from J, the junction kept 7 bases outside the gene matches. Written as DNA, the CDR3 is TGTGCCAGCAGCCCGCGGACAGGCGACTCCTACGAGCAGTACTTC. Translated: CASSPRTGDSYEQYF. The whole variable domain, filled in from reference TRBV7-9 and TRBJ2-7, reads DTGVSQNPRHKITKRGQNVTFRCDPISEHNRLYWYRQTLGQGPEFLTYFQNEAQLEKSRLLSDRFSAERPKGSFSTLEIQRTEQGDSAMYLCASSPRTGDSYEQYFGPGTRLTVT.

In its sample, this clone was seen once. V usage is TRBV9 and J usage is TRBJ2-3, with TRBD2 matching 8 bases. Germline loops: CDR1 SGDLS, CDR2 YYNGEE. CDR3 size: 19 residues. Germline trimming cut 0 bases from V and 2 bases from J; bases unmatched to any gene: 14. The CDR3 DNA is TGTGCCAGCAGCGTAGCCCACGTGGGGGTAGCGGGGTACACAGATACGCAGTATTTT. This gives the protein CASSVAHVGVAGYTDTQYF. The whole variable domain, filled in from reference TRBV9 and TRBJ2-3, reads DSGVTQTPKHLITATGQRVTLRCSPRSGDLSVYWYQQSLDQGLQFLIQYYNGEERAKGNILERFSAQQFPDLHSELNLSSLELGDSALYFCASSVAHVGVAGYTDTQYFGPGTRLTVL.

The V call is TRBV7-3, the J call TRBJ2-3, with 8 bases lining up with TRBD1. Germline V gene sequence: CDR1 SGHTA, CDR2 FQGTGA. The CDR3 is 17 residues long. J gave up 0 bases and V 5 bases, and 10 bases lay outside the gene matches. The CDR3 loop is CASSDPRQGPSTDTQYF. CDR3 nucleotide sequence: TGTGCCAGCAGCGATCCCCGACAGGGGCCTAGCACAGATACGCAGTATTTT.

This chain connects TRBV4-1 to TRBJ1-6; D not certain. CDR1 is MGHRA and CDR2 is YSYEKL in the germline V gene. This CDR3 comprises 16 residues. Deletions cut 5 bases from V and 0 bases from J, with 11 bases between. In nucleotides, the CDR3 is TGCGCCAGCAGCTACCTGGGGAGCTCCTATAATTCACCCCTCCACTTT. Protein: CASSYLGSSYNSPLHF.

This clone has a single count. This chain links TRBV7-4 with TRBJ2-1; 9 bases are shared with TRBD2. After removal of 3 bases from V and 5 bases from J, the junction contained 11 bases not matched to a gene. Germline lookup yields CDR1 SGHVT and CDR2 SQSDAQ. The length of the CDR3 is 17 residues. The CDR3 bases are TGTGCCAGCAGCTTTACCCCTTGCGGGGGGGACCACAATGAGCAGTTCTTC. The encoded protein is CASSFTPCGGDHNEQFF.

V usage is TRBV4-3 and J usage is TRBJ1-1; D unresolved. Germline CDR1 reads LGHNA; CDR2 reads YSLEER. This CDR3 spans 15 amino acids. Trimming removed 4 bases from V and 6 bases from J, with 18 bases in between. As DNA, the CDR3 is TGCGCCAGCAGCCCTTGCAAAGGGATCGATTCTGAAGCTTTCTTT. Protein: CASSPCKGIDSEAFF.

Only one count was recorded for this clone. The chain recombines TRBV27 with TRBJ1-3; no definite D call. CDR3 length: 13 amino acids. Deletions cut 3 bases from V and 4 bases from J, with 7 bases between. Germline-derived CDR1 and CDR2 are MNHEY and SMNVEV (reference sequence). CDR3 DNA sequence: TGTGCCAGCAGTTTCGTGGGGGGAAACACCATATATTTT. Protein product: CASSFVGGNTIYF.

The rearrangement joins TRBV6-7 to TRBJ1-2; D gene unclear. TRBV6-7 is treated as an ORF (open reading frame) with a function not yet certain. This CDR3 is 14 amino acids long. The V end lost 4 bases, the J end lost 3 bases, and 12 bases lay between the germline ends. CDR3 residues: CASSSFSDYYGYTF. CDR3 nucleotides: TGTGCCAGCAGTTCCTTCAGCGACTACTATGGCTACACCTTC.

The CDR3 nucleotides are TGCGCCAGCAGCCAACAGGGGGTGGGGTCCTACGAGCAGTACTTC. It specifies CASSQQGVGSYEQYF. The chain employs TRBV4-1 and TRBJ2-7; 7 bases agree with TRBD1. Germline V CDR1 and CDR2: MGHRA, YSYEKL. The CDR3 runs 15 residues. V trimming: 2 bases; J trimming: 1 base; junction bases outside the gene matches: 5.

This clone was seen a handful of times. The chain joins TRBV6-5 to TRBJ1-6; the D is unclear. Trimming stripped 4 bases from V and 10 bases from J, with 20 bases between. The CDR3 runs 16 residues. The V gene's germline CDR1 is MNHEY and CDR2 SVGAGI. The CDR3 DNA follows: TGTGCCAGCAGTTTGGACGGAGTAGCTTTTGGATCACCCCTCCACTTT. Amino acids: CASSLDGVAFGSPLHF.

In DNA form, the CDR3 reads TGTGCCAGCAGTTATAACAGGGGTTGGGAGCAGTACTTC. It translates to CASSYNRGWEQYF. The gene calls are TRBV6-6 and TRBJ2-7; 7 nucleotides agree with TRBD1. V shed 3 bases and J 7 bases; nucleotides not matched to a gene: 6. The CDR3 loop spans 13 amino acids. Germline V CDR1 and CDR2: MNHNY, SVGAGI (reference sequence).

The chain carries TRBV4-2 and TRBJ1-1; no firm D call. Germline V gene data show CDR1 as LGHNA and CDR2 as YNFKEQ. Trimming removed 3 bases from V and 1 base from J, with 15 bases in between. The CDR3 sequence is 16 residues long. Written as DNA, the CDR3 is TGTGCCAGCAGCCACGAGAAGCCAGAGGCGAACACTGAAGCTTTCTTT. Encoded protein: CASSHEKPEANTEAFF.

This sequence joins TRBV4-3 and TRBJ1-2, with D perhaps TRBD1 (5 bases). Trimming removed 0 bases from V and 5 bases from J, with 16 bases in between. CDR1 and CDR2 (germline): LGHNA, YSLEER. The CDR3 has 16 residues. The CDR3 bases are TGCGCCAGCAGCCAAGATTACGGCAGGGAGGGGTATGGCTACACCTTC. Its protein is CASSQDYGREGYGYTF.

CDR3 nucleotide sequence: TGCGCCAGCAGCCAGGTTACGGGGGACTCTGGGGCCAACGTCCTGACTTTC. Its protein is CASSQVTGDSGANVLTF. This chain links TRBV4-3 with TRBJ2-6; weak D call: TRBD2 (6 bases). The CDR3 is made up of 17 amino acids. V was clipped by 3 bases and J by 0 bases, with 12 bases between them. Looked up from germline, CDR1 is LGHNA and CDR2 is YSLEER.

The chain recombines TRBV7-3 with TRBJ1-2; no clear D gene. Germline CDR1 is SGHTA and CDR2 is FQGTGA. V lost 5 bases and J lost 5, with 15 bases in between. There are 14 residues in the CDR3. CDR3 protein: CASSPRGYWYGYTF. For the CDR3, the DNA is TGTGCCAGCAGCCCAAGAGGGTATTGGTATGGCTACACCTTC.